The following is a T cell receptor beta chain sequence with its context. As handled by the study authors: Reference gene primer amplification in the assay estimated nucleated cell counts. Sequencing used immunoSEQ multiplex PCR; TCRdb keeps in-frame clones, though not all of them. That table furnishes V, J and clone size, whereas the DNA furnished D and trimming. The sample includes under 70,000 clones, 88% of them seen just once. The data originate from a study of blood T cell repertoires in COVID-19. J gave up 5 bases and V 0 bases, and 6 bases lay outside the gene matches. There are 15 residues in the CDR3. Germline lookup yields CDR1 LNHNV and CDR2 YYDKDF (reference sequence).

Sequenced material: peripheral blood. V and J are TRBV15 and TRBJ2-7; 8 positions match TRBD1. The clonotype was recovered from a woman between 65 and 79 years old with acute or convalescent COVID-19. The CDR3 loop is CATSRDLRTGNEQYF. DNA for the CDR3: TGTGCCACCAGCAGAGATCTGCGGACAGGGAACGAGCAGTACTTC.